This TCR beta chain derives from a study of CD8+ T cells in alopecia areata. Study conclusions and caveats: Especially in alopecia totalis/universalis, lesional scalp showed greater clonality than normal scalp did. Scalp sample data also include resident alphabeta T cells from normal skin. The study found TCR sharing across patients less clear than in mice, possibly for HLA reasons.

The CDR3 loop spans 15 amino acids. CDR1 SGDLS and CDR2 YYNGEE come from the germline V gene. The V segment lost 4 bases and the J segment 2 bases; nucleotides outside the gene matches: 7. PBMCs were stained for CD3, CD4 and CD8, and CD4+ and CD8+ T cells were sorted. RNA extraction and reverse transcription yielded cDNA as sequencing template. The assay was immunoSEQ multiplex PCR, and TCRdb's table has in-frame clones only and misses some. The sample comprises about 110,000 clones, 59% of which are singletons, and more than 20% rests with the top ten. This clone occurred a few times. Its antigen remains unidentified.

The TCR originated in a human donor in good health. The genes are TRBV9 and TRBJ2-3; 7 bases fit TRBD1. The sequencing input was CD8+ T cells sorted from blood. CDR3 nucleotides: TGTGCCAGCAGCCCCCAGGGGGTTGTCACAGATACGCAGTATTTT. Encoded protein: CASSPQGVVTDTQYF.